Each of the 22 T cell receptor beta chains below was sequenced from the same sample in a study of blood T cell repertoires in COVID-19. The assay was immunoSEQ multiplex PCR, and TCRdb's table has in-frame clones only and misses some. The table shows 80,000 to 95,000 clones, with about 91% occurring only once. Sequences were obtained from peripheral blood. Receptors were obtained from a human donor with active COVID-19. The donor label of this sample is uncertain.

The CDR3 sequence: CASSLAGTGGLHYEQYF. Here the CDR3 DNA reads TGTGCCAGCAGCTTGGCCGGGACAGGGGGCCTTCACTACGAGCAGTACTTC. V and J are TRBV5-6 and TRBJ2-7; 12 bases line up with TRBD1. V dropped 0 bases and J dropped 3; count of bases not matched to a gene: 7. Germline V gives CDR1 SGHDT, CDR2 YYEEEE. This CDR3 is built from 17 residues.

This chain connects TRBV2 to TRBJ1-1; D is undetermined. Germline loops: CDR1 SNHLY, CDR2 FYNNEI. This CDR3 spans 12 amino acids. V was pared by 4 bases and J by 6 bases, with 9 bases between. The CDR3 sequence: CASSVRRAEAFF. Here the CDR3 DNA reads TGTGCCAGCAGTGTCCGGAGGGCTGAAGCTTTCTTT.

The chain has TRBV6-2 or TRBV6-3 and TRBJ2-1; D is uncertain. Germline values: CDR1 MNHEY, CDR2 SVGEGT. CDR3 length: 13 residues. V was shortened by 4 bases and J by 10 bases, with 14 bases between the two germline ends. CDR3 sequence: CASSSPPGPEQFF. The CDR3 DNA reads TGTGCCAGCAGTTCCCCTCCAGGCCCCGAGCAGTTCTTC.

This chain uses TRBV7-9 with TRBJ2-7; D gene uncertain. CDR1 SEHNR and CDR2 FQNEAQ come from the germline V gene (reference sequence). V lost 5 bases and J lost 6, with 11 bases in between. The CDR3 covers 12 residues. The CDR3 is CASSRIVVEQYF. CDR3 bases: TGTGCCAGCAGCCGAATAGTTGTCGAGCAGTACTTC.

In DNA, the CDR3 is TGTGCCAGCAGTTTTAATAGCGGTAGCTCCTACAATGAGCAGTTCTTC. It encodes CASSFNSGSSYNEQFF. The chain links TRBV28 to TRBJ2-1, with D tentatively TRBD2 (6 bases). Per germline, CDR1 MDHEN and CDR2 SYDVKM. Trimming removed 3 bases at V and 0 bases at J, with 12 bases between. CDR3 length: 16 residues.

The chain couples TRBV4-2 to TRBJ1-4; D is unclear. Germline V gene data show CDR1 as LGHNA and CDR2 as YNFKEQ. The CDR3 runs to 13 residues. V lost 3 bases to trimming and J lost 10 bases, with 12 bases between them. The CDR3 sequence is CASSQGWAGKLFF. CDR3 DNA sequence: TGTGCCAGCAGCCAGGGGTGGGCGGGAAAACTGTTTTTT.

V gene TRBV14 combines with J gene TRBJ1-4; possible D gene TRBD1, 5 bases. In germline, CDR1 is SGHDN, CDR2 FVKESK. The CDR3 has 15 residues. V lost 0 bases, J lost 8 bases, and 13 bases lay in between. The CDR3 nucleotides read TGTGCCAGCAGCCAAGATAGCAGGGTCGGGGAAAAACTGTTTTTT. It is translated as CASSQDSRVGEKLFF.

This clone came up once. CDR3 sequence reads: CASSAQQGENTEAFF. The DNA of the CDR3 is TGTGCCAGCAGCGCCCAACAGGGGGAGAACACTGAAGCTTTCTTT. V and J are TRBV9 and TRBJ1-1; 8 bases line up with TRBD1. After removal of 3 bases from V and 1 base from J, the junction contained 5 bases not matched to a gene. Looked up from germline, CDR1 is SGDLS and CDR2 is YYNGEE. The CDR3 has 15 amino acids.

Here the CDR3 DNA reads TGTGCCAGCAGCTTAGGGGCCCTCTTGCAAGCACCCCTCCACTTT. It codes for CASSLGALLQAPLHF. The chain employs TRBV7-2 and TRBJ1-6; D unclear. There are 15 residues in the CDR3. Germline V gene data show CDR1 as SGHTA and CDR2 as FQGNSA. The ends were cut back, 1 base at V and 11 bases at J, with 15 bases in the middle.

This clone showed up just once. The chain combines TRBV3-1 (or the pseudogene TRBV3-2) with TRBJ2-7, with D possibly being TRBD1 (6 bases). Per germline, CDR1 LGHDT and CDR2 YNNKEL (reference sequence). Trimming shortened V by 1 base and J by 5 bases, and 21 bases separated the two germline ends. The CDR3 extends over 17 amino acids. The DNA for the CDR3 is TGTGCCAGCAGCCAAGTCCCAGGGGCAAGAAAAAAGGACGAGCAGTACTTC. Protein: CASSQVPGARKKDEQYF.

V usage is TRBV28 and J usage is TRBJ1-2, with TRBD1 matching over 7 bases. The V gene end was trimmed by 6 bases and the J gene end by 4 bases; junction bases not matched to a gene: 8. CDR3 length: 14 amino acids. The germline V gene has CDR1 MDHEN and CDR2 SYDVKM. The CDR3 spells CASRLGQATYGYTF. CDR3 sequence (DNA): TGTGCCAGCAGACTAGGACAGGCAACCTATGGCTACACCTTC.

The chain combines TRBV7-3 with TRBJ2-1, with 13 bases that match TRBD2. V dropped 5 bases and J dropped 7; count of bases not matched to a gene: 8. The germline CDR1 and CDR2 sequences are SGHTA and FQGTGA. This CDR3 is 16 amino acids long. In DNA form, the CDR3 reads TGTGCCAGCAGCCCAACTAGCGGGGGGGCCAAAAATGAGCAGTTCTTC. This codes for CASSPTSGGAKNEQFF.

V is TRBV5-6 and J is TRBJ2-5; 8 nucleotides line up with TRBD1. The V segment lost 4 bases and the J segment 5 bases; nucleotides outside the gene matches: 13. The germline gives CDR1 SGHDT, CDR2 YYEEEE. This CDR3 region has 16 residues. CDR3 amino acids: CASSAVVAGGSETQYF. CDR3 sequence (DNA): TGTGCCAGCAGCGCCGTGGTGGCAGGGGGCAGCGAGACCCAGTACTTC.

The sample holds a few counts of this clone. The chain employs TRBV15 and TRBJ1-4, with TRBD1 identical over 7 bases. V was clipped by 6 bases and J by 8 bases; unmatched bases: 6. This CDR3 region has 13 residues. Germline values: CDR1 LNHNV, CDR2 YYDKDF (reference sequence). The CDR3 coding sequence is TGTGCCACCAGAGGGCAGGGGGAAGAAAAACTGTTTTTT. Amino acids: CATRGQGEEKLFF.

This chain links TRBV27 with TRBJ1-6, with 7 bases that match TRBD1. CDR3 length equals 17 residues. Germline V CDR1 and CDR2: MNHEY, SMNVEV (reference sequence). V was pared by 5 bases and J by 0 bases, with 7 bases of the junction left unmatched. The CDR3 region is CASSALQGYSYNSPLHF. The CDR3 coding sequence is TGTGCCAGCAGTGCACTACAGGGGTACTCCTATAATTCACCCCTCCACTTT.

The rearrangement joins TRBV15 to TRBJ2-3; 8 bases agree with TRBD1. The CDR3 totals 17 residues. From germline, CDR1 is LNHNV and CDR2 YYDKDF (reference sequence). V was clipped by 3 bases and J by 3 bases; unmatched bases: 11. The CDR3 protein is CATSSRRQGFGTDTQYF. Here the CDR3 DNA reads TGTGCCACCAGCAGTAGGAGACAGGGGTTTGGAACAGATACGCAGTATTTT.

The chain uses TRBV5-1 and TRBJ2-2; the match to TRBD1 covers 9 bases. V lost 5 bases to trimming and J lost 7 bases; unmatched junction nucleotides: 6. The CDR3 loop spans 14 amino acids. CDR1 is SGHRS, CDR2 YFSETQ, per germline. In nucleotides, the CDR3 is TGCGCCAGCAGGCTGGGACAGGGTGACGGGGAGCTGTTTTTT. As protein: CASRLGQGDGELFF.

The rearrangement uses TRBV5-1 and TRBJ1-5, with D possibly matching TRBD1 (6 bases). CDR1 and CDR2 (germline): SGHRS, YFSETQ. V dropped 4 bases and J dropped 6 bases, with 14 bases sitting between them. The CDR3 has 14 amino acids. CDR3 nucleotide sequence: TGCGCCAGCAGCGATGGACAGAGGGGTCAGCCCCAGCATTTT. It encodes CASSDGQRGQPQHF.

The gene calls are TRBV11-2 and TRBJ1-1; no reliable D call. The CDR3 loop spans 15 amino acids. V gave up 2 bases and J gave up 4 bases, with 14 bases separating them. Germline V gene lookup returns CDR1 SGHAT and CDR2 FQNNGV. The CDR3: CASSLLAAGGTEAFF. CDR3 nucleotides: TGTGCCAGCAGCTTACTAGCGGCCGGAGGCACTGAAGCTTTCTTT.

This chain connects TRBV28 to TRBJ1-3; perhaps TRBD1 as D (5 bases). The germline gives CDR1 MDHEN, CDR2 SYDVKM. CDR3 size: 17 residues. Trimming removed 5 bases at V and 4 bases at J, with 21 bases between. This chain's CDR3 is CASSLPSTVRFGNTIYF. The CDR3, as DNA: TGTGCCAGCAGTCTTCCATCGACAGTAAGGTTCGGAAACACCATATATTTT.

The gene calls are TRBV3-1 (or the pseudogene TRBV3-2) and TRBJ2-3; 9 bases match TRBD2. Germline V lookup: CDR1 LGHDT, CDR2 YNNKEL (reference sequence). V dropped 4 bases and J dropped 4; count of bases not matched to a gene: 12. The CDR3 is 17 amino acids. The CDR3 DNA sequence: TGTGCCAGCAGCCCTTACGGACTGGCGGGGGGGCCAGATACGCAGTATTTT. Protein product: CASSPYGLAGGPDTQYF.

The chain joins TRBV7-6 to TRBJ1-1, with TRBD1 matching 10 bases. The CDR3 spans 17 residues. V lost 5 bases to trimming and J lost 0 bases; unmatched junction nucleotides: 9. Germline V lookup: CDR1 SGHVS, CDR2 FNYEAQ. The CDR3 loop reads CASSPKTGGGMNTEAFF. CDR3 DNA: TGTGCCAGCAGCCCAAAGACAGGGGGCGGGATGAACACTGAAGCTTTCTTT.